This T cell receptor (beta chain) was recorded in a study of blood T cell repertoires in COVID-19. Across the whole study: The analysed material was cDNA or gDNA that came from T cells, B-cell-depleted T cells, or PBMCs.

V shed 3 bases and J 8 bases; nucleotides not matched to a gene: 9. From germline, CDR1 is LGHDT and CDR2 YNNKEL (reference sequence). The CDR3 runs to 15 residues. The repertoire was sequenced with immunoSEQ multiplex PCR; TCRdb's copy has only in-frame clones and lacks some. The table lists about 240,000 clones, 65% to 90% of them singletons. The TCR sequence derives from a woman in her 70s with acute or convalescent COVID-19. The material sequenced was peripheral blood. The chain has TRBV3-1 (or the pseudogene TRBV3-2) and TRBJ2-1; 8 bases align to TRBD1. CDR3 coding DNA: TGTGCCAGCAGCCACACGGGACAGGCTGGCTATGAGCAGTTCTTC. Its translation is CASSHTGQAGYEQFF.